Reported below is one TCR beta chain. No antigen is known for it. The germline V gene has CDR1 SEHNR and CDR2 FQNEAQ (reference sequence). The length of the CDR3 is 14 residues. Trimming took 2 bases from V and 5 from J, leaving 9 bases between them. Clones were sequenced by immunoSEQ multiplex PCR, and TCRdb holds only the in-frame ones, with some missing. The data show 2 million to 2.5 million clones, roughly 95% seen once. These data originate in a study of shared clonotypes between healthy human individuals. Looking at the study overall: Two women and three men aged 18 to 49 made up the donors.

Study-wide results and limits: It was anticipated that sequencing depth would influence how many clonotypes donors shared. Large depth notwithstanding, sorted-subset sequencing proved incomplete by rarefaction.

Sample: naive CD4+ T cells sorted from blood. As for subset: CD45RA+ positively selected. The receptor was isolated from a man aged 18 to 29 in good health. This rearrangement joins TRBV7-9 to TRBJ2-2; D call uncertain. The CDR3 nucleotides read TGTGCCAGCAGCTTAAGTTGGCGGACCGGGGAGCTGTTTTTT. Its translation: CASSLSWRTGELFF.